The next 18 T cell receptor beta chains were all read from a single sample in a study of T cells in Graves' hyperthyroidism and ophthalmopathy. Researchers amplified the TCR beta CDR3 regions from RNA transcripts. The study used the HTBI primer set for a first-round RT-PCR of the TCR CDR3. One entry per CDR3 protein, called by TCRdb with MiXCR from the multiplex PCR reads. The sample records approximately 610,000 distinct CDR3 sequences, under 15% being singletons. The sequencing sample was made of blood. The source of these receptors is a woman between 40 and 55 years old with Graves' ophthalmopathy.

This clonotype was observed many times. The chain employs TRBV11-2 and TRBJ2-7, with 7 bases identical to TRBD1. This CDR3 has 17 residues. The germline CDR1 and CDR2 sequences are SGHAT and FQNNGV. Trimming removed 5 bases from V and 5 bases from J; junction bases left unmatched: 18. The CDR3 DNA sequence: TGTGCCAGCAGCCCCTGGGGACCCGGGACAGAGGCCGACGAGCAGTACTTC. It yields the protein CASSPWGPGTEADEQYF.

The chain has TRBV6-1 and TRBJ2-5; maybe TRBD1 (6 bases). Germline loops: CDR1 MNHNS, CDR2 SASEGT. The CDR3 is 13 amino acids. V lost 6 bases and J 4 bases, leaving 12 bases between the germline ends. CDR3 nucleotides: TGTGCCAGCAGACGCGACAGGAGAGAGACCCAGTACTTC. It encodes CASRRDRRETQYF.

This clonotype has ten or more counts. The CDR3 DNA follows: TGTGCCAGCAGCCACGGACAGGGCCCCTATGGCTACACCTTC. Amino acids: CASSHGQGPYGYTF. The chain uses TRBV6-2 or TRBV6-3 and TRBJ1-2, with 8 bases aligning to TRBD1. The V segment lost 6 bases and the J segment 4 bases; nucleotides outside the gene matches: 7. The CDR3 totals 14 residues. Germline loops: CDR1 MNHEY, CDR2 SVGEGT.

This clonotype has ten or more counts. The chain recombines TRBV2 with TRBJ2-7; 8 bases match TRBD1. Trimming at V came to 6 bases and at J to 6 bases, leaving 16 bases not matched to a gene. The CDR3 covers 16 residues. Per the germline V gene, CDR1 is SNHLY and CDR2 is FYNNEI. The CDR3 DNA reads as TGTGCCAGCAGCAGGACAGGGCAGGCCGTAGGTCGCGAGCAGTACTTC. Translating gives CASSRTGQAVGREQYF.

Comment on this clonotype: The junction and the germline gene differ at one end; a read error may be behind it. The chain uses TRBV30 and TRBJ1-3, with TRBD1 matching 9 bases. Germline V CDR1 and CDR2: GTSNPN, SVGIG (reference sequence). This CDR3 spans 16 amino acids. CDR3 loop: CAWSLGTGGSGDTIYF. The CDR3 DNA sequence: TGTGCCTGGAGTCTGGGAACAGGGGGCTCTGGAGACACCATATATTTT.

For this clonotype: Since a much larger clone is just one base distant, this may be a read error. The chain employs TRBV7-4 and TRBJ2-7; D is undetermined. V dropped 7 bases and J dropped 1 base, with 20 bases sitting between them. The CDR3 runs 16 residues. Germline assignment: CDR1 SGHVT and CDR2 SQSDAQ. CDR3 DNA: TGTGCCAGCATCCCGGTGAGGTGGCGCGTTTCCTACGAGCAGTACTTC. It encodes CASIPVRWRVSYEQYF.

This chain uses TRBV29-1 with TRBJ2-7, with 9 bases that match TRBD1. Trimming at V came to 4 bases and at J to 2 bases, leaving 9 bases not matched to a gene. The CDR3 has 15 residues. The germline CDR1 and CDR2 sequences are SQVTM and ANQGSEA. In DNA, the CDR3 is TGCAGCGTTGCCCGGGGACAGGGAAGCCCCTACGAGCAGTACTTC. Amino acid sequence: CSVARGQGSPYEQYF.

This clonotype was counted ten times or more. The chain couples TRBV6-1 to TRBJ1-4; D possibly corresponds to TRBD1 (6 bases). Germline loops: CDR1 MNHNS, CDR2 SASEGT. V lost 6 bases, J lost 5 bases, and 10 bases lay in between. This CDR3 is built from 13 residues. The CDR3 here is CASRQGGNEKLFF. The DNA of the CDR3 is TGTGCCAGCAGACAGGGTGGGAATGAAAAACTGTTTTTT.

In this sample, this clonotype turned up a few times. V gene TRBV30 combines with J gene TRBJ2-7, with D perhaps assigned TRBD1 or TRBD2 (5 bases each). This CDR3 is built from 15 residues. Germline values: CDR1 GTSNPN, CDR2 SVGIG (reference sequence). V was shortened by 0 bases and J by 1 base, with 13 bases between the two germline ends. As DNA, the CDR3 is TGTGCCTGGAGTGTACGGGGACGACCTTCCTACGAGCAGTACTTC. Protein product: CAWSVRGRPSYEQYF.

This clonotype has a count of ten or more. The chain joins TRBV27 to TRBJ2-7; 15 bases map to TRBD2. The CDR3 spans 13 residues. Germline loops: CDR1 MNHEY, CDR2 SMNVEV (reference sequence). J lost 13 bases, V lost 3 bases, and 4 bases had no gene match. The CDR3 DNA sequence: TGTGCCAGCAGTTTCGGGACTAGCGGGAGGCAATACTTC. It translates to CASSFGTSGRQYF.

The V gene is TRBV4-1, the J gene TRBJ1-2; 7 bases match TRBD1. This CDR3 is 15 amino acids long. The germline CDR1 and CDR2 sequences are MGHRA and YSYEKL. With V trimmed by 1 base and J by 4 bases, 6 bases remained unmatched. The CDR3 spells CASSQVPRQGYGYTF. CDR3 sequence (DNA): TGCGCCAGCAGCCAAGTACCGAGACAGGGCTATGGCTACACCTTC.

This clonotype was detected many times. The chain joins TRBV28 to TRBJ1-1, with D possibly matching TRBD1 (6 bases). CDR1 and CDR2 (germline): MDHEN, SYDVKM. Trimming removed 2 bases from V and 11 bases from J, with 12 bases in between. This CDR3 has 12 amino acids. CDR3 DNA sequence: TGTGCCAGCAGTTTAGAAGACAGGCTTGCTTTCTTT. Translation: CASSLEDRLAFF.

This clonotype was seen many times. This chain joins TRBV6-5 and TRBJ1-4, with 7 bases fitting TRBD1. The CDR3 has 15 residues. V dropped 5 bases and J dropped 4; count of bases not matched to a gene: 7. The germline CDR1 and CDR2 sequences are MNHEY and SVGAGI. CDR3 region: CASSPGQPINEKLFF. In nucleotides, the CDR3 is TGTGCCAGCAGTCCGGGACAGCCGATTAATGAAAAACTGTTTTTT.

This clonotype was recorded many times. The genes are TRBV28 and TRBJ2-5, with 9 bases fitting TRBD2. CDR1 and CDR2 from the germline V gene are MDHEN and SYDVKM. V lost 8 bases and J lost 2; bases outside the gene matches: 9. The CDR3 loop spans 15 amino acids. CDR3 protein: CASHGSGRGQETQYF. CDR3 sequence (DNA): TGTGCCAGCCACGGTAGCGGGAGAGGTCAAGAGACCCAGTACTTC.

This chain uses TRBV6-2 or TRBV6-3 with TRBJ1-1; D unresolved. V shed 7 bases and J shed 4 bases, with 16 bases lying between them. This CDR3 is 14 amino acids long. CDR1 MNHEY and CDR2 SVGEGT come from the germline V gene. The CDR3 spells CASTGVGSGTEAFF. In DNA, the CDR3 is TGTGCCAGCACAGGAGTCGGGTCGGGCACTGAAGCTTTCTTT.

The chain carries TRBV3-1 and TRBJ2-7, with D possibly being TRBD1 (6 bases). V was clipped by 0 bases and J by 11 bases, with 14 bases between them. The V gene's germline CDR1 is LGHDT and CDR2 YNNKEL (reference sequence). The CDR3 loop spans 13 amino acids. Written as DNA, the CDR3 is TGTGCCAGCAGCCAAGAAATGAGGGGGAGCGAGTACTTC. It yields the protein CASSQEMRGSEYF.

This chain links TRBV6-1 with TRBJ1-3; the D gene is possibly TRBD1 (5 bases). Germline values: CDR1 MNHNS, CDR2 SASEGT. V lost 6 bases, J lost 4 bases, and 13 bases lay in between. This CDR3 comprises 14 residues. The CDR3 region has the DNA TGTGCCAGCAGGGCAGGGAGGAGAGGAAACACCATATATTTT. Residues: CASRAGRRGNTIYF.

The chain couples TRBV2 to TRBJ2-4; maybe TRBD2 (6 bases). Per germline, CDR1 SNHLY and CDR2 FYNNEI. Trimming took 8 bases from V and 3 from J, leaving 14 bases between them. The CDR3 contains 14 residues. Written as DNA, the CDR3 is TGTGCCAGCTTCCCGGGGGACGGCAAAAACATTCAGTACTTC. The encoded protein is CASFPGDGKNIQYF.